Included here is one T cell receptor (beta chain) sequence, with context. Its specificity is not known. PCR used 60 Vbeta primers and 13 Jbeta primers. The protocol was immunoSEQ multiplex PCR, while the TCRdb copy is restricted to in-frame clones and leaves out a portion. The sample holds 150,000 to 200,000 clones; roughly 80% are singletons and the top ten take around 2.1%. The data were obtained in a study of cytomegalovirus exposure and HLA in healthy donors. At the time of sampling, donors were nominally healthy, though unrecorded immune exposures were likely. Germline values: CDR1 SGHDN, CDR2 FVKESK. With V trimmed by 4 bases and J by 7 bases, 6 bases remained unmatched. The CDR3 is 13 residues long. Study-level results: Whilst most TCR sequences proved rare, a subset of public TCRs occurred across many donors.

The sequenced sample consisted of PBMCs. The source of this sequence is a female donor in good health and CMV-seronegative. V is TRBV14 and J is TRBJ1-2, with 7 bases that match TRBD1. The CDR3 loop is CASSPDRLFGYTF. The CDR3 region has the DNA TGTGCCAGCAGCCCGGACAGGCTCTTTGGCTACACCTTC.